The T cell receptor beta chain under discussion was sequenced for a study of OX40 agonist ivuxolimab in advanced cancers. As for the study in general: Administration of intravenous ivuxolimab to patients occurred every 2 weeks at 0.01 to 10 mg/kg.

Clones were sequenced by immunoSEQ multiplex PCR, and TCRdb holds only the in-frame ones, with some missing. The profile shows tens of thousands of clones, about 85% of them singletons. The study's findings and limits: Still undetermined is the antigen specificity of the expanded peripheral T cells. A proportion of nonresponders additionally exhibited low normalized T-cell clonal expansion.

The CDR3 covers 16 residues. CDR1 and CDR2 from the germline V gene are SGHKS and YYEKEE (reference sequence). Trimming shortened V by 1 base and J by 3 bases, and 17 bases separated the two germline ends. Details on this clone: The antigen is unknown.

The specimen comprised CD4+ or CD8+ T cells sorted from blood, sampled in a trial of the OX40 agonist ivuxolimab. This clonotype originated in an adult with an advanced solid tumor such as melanoma, head and neck, liver or kidney cancer. The rearrangement links TRBV5-5 to TRBJ2-7, with D unclear. In DNA, the CDR3 is TGTGCCAGCAGCTTGCCCACCCGAGGTTCGGACTACGAGCAGTACTTC. Protein sequence: CASSLPTRGSDYEQYF.